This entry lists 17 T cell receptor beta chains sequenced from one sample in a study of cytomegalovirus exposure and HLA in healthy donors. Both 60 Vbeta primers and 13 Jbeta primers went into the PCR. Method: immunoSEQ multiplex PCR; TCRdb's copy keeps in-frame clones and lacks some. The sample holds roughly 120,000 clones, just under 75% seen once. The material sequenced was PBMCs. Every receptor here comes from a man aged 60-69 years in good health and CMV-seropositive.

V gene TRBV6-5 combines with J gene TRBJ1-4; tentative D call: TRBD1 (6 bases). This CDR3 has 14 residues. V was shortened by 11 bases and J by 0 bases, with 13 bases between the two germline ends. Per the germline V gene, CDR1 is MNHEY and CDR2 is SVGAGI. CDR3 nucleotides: TGTGCCGCTGCAGGGGCGGCAACTAATGAAAAACTGTTTTTT. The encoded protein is CAAAGAATNEKLFF.

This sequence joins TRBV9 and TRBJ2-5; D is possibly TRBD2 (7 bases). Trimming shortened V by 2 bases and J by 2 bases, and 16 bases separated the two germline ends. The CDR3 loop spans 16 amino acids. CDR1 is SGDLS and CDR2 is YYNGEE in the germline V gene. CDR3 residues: CASSVLVGGPQETQYF. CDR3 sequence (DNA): TGTGCCAGCAGCGTCCTAGTCGGGGGGCCTCAAGAGACCCAGTACTTC.

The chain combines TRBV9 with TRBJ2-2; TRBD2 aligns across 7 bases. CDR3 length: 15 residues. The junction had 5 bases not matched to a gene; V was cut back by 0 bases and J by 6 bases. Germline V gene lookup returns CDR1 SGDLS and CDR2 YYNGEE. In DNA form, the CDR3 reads TGTGCCAGCAGCGTAGGGGGGGGGATGGCCGGGGAGCTGTTTTTT. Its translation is CASSVGGGMAGELFF.

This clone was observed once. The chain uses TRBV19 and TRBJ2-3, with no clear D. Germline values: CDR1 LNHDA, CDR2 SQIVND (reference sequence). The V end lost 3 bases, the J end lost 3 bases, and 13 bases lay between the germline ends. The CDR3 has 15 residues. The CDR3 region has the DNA TGTGCCAGTAGTATCCCTTTCGGTCTGACAGATACGCAGTATTTT. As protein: CASSIPFGLTDTQYF.

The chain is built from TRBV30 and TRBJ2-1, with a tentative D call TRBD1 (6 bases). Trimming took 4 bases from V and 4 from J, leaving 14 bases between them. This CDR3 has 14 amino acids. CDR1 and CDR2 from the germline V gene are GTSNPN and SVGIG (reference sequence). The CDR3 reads CAWTQGSIYNEQFF. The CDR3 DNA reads TGTGCCTGGACTCAGGGGTCGATATACAATGAGCAGTTCTTC.

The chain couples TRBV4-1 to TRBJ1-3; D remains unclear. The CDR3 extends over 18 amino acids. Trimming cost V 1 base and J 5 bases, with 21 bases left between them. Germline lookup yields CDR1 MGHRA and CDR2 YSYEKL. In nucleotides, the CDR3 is TGCGCCAGCAGCCAAGGAGTTATATCCCAGGCTCTGAGAAACACCATATATTTT. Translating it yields CASSQGVISQALRNTIYF.

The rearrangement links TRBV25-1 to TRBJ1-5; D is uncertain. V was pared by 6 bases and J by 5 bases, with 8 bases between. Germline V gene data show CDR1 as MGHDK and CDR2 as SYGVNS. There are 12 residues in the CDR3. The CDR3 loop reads CASRDGDQPQHF. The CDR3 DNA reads TGTGCCAGCAGAGACGGGGATCAGCCCCAGCATTTT.

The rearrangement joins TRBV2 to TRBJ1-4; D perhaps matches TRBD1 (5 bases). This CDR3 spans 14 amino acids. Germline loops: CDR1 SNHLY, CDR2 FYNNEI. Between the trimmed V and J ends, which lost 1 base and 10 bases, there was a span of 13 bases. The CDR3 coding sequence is TGTGCCAGCAGTGAAGGCCAGGGTGGGCGAAAACTGTTTTTT. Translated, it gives CASSEGQGGRKLFF.

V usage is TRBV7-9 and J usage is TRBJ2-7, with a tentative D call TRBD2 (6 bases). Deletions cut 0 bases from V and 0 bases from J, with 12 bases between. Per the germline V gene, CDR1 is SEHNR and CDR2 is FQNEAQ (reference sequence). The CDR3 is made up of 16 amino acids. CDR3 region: CASSLAAGILSYEQYF. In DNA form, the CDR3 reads TGTGCCAGCAGCTTAGCGGCGGGGATCCTCTCCTACGAGCAGTACTTC.

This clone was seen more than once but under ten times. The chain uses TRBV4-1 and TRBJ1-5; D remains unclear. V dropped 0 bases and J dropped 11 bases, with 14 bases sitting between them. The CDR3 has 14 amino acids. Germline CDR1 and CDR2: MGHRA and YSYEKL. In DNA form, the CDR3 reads TGCGCCAGCAGCCAAGATCATGAGGAGTTGGCCCAGCATTTT. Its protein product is CASSQDHEELAQHF.

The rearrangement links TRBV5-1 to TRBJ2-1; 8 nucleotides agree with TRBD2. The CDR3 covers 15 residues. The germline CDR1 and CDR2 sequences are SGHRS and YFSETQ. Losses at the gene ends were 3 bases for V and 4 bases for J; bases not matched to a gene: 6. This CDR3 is CASSSGGADYNEQFF. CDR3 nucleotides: TGCGCCAGCAGCTCCGGGGGGGCCGATTACAATGAGCAGTTCTTC.

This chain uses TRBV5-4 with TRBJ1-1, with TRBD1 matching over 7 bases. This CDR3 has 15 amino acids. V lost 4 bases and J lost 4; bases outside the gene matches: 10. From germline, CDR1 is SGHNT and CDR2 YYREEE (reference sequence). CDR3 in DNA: TGTGCCAGCAGCAGCCCCGACAGGGCATCCACTGAAGCTTTCTTT. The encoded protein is CASSSPDRASTEAFF.

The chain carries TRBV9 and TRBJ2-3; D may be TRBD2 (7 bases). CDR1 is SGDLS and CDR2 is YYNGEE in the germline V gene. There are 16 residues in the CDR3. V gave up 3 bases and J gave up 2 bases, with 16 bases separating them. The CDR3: CASSGLIGGPTDTQYF. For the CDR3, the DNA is TGTGCCAGCAGCGGATTAATCGGGGGGCCCACAGATACGCAGTATTTT.

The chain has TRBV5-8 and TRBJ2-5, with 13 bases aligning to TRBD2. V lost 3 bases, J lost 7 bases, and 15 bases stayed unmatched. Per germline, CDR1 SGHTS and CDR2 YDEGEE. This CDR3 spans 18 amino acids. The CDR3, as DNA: TGTGCCAGCAGCTCCGCAGGGACTAGCGGGGCCCGAGGTGGGACCCAGTACTTC. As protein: CASSSAGTSGARGGTQYF. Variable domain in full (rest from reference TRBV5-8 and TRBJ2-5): EAGVTQSPTHLIKTRGQQATLRCSPISGHTSVYWYQQALGLGLQFLLWYDEGEERNRGNFPPRFSGRQFPNYSSELNVNALELEDSALYLCASSSAGTSGARGGTQYFGPGTRLLVL.

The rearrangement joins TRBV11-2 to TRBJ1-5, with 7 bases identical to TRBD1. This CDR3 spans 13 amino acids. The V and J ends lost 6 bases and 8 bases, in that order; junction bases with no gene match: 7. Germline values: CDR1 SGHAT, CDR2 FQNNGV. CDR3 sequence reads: CASSPTGLEPQHF. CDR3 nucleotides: TGTGCCAGCAGTCCGACAGGGTTGGAGCCCCAGCATTTT.

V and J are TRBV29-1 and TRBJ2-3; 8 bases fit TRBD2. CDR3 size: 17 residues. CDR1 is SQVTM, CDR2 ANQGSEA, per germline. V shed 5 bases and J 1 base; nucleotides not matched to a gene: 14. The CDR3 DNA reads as TGCAGCGTTCCCGGCCTTAGGACTAGCCAAGGCACAGATACGCAGTATTTT. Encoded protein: CSVPGLRTSQGTDTQYF.

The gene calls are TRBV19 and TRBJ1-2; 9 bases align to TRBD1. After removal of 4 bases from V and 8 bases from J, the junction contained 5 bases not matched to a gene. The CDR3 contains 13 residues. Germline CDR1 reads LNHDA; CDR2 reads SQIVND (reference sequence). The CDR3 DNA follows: TGTGCCAGTAGTAGGACAGGGGAGGAAGGCTACACCTTC. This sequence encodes CASSRTGEEGYTF.